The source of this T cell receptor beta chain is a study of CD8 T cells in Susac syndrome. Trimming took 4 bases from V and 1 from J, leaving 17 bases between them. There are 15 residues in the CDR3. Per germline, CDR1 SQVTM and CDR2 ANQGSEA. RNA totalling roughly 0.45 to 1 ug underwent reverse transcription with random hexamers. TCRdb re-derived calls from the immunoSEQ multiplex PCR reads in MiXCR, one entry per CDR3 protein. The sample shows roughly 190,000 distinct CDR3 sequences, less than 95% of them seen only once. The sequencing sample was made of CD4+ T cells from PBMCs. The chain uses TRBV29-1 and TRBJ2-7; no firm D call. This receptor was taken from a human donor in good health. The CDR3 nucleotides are TGCAGCGTTGTTCTGGCAAAAGGGAATTCCTACGAGCAGTACTTC. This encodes CSVVLAKGNSYEQYF.